This TCR beta chain was identified in a study of cytomegalovirus exposure and HLA in healthy donors. Study results and caveats: A later analysis found common viral pathogens apparently linked to several of the most significant clusters. High sensitivity and specificity were reportedly achieved when the classifier diagnosed cytomegalovirus status. Under in vitro conditions, a few CMV-associated chains were confirmed as specific for CMV antigens.

About this clone itself: Its antigen is undetermined.

V lost 0 bases, J lost 4 bases, and 8 bases stayed unmatched. In germline, CDR1 is LGHNA, CDR2 YNFKEQ. The CDR3 sequence is 18 residues long. Primers for the PCR totalled 60 Vbeta and 13 Jbeta. Using immunoSEQ multiplex PCR, the repertoire was profiled, and TCRdb retains in-frame clones only, with some absent. The sample carries approximately 110,000 clones, around 70% recorded once. Source material: PBMCs. V is TRBV4-2 and J is TRBJ2-5; 13 bases are shared with TRBD2. This clonotype originated in a man aged 30-40 years in good health and CMV-seropositive. This CDR3 reads CASSQDVTSGGGRETQYF. CDR3 coding DNA: TGTGCCAGCAGCCAAGATGTAACTAGCGGGGGGGGGCGAGAGACCCAGTACTTC.